The present T cell receptor (beta chain) was sequenced within a study of blood T cell repertoires in COVID-19 (TCRdb year 2020). Some background on the complete study: Samples covering the acute and convalescent phases of COVID-19 were provided by collaborators in the United States, Italy and Spain. Samples were obtained from the ongoing ImmuneRACE study (first 160 participants) and from 950 to 1,500 subjects provided by 6 global collaborators. Where available, HLA class I and class II types were obtained from metadata supplied by the sample provider rather than from assay-based typing. Subjects who had been exposed to COVID-19, were actively infected with it, or had recovered from it provided the deeply sampled blood TCRbeta repertoires that made up the dataset. The material from the prospective study consisted of cDNA or gDNA derived from T cells, B-cell-depleted T cells, or PBMCs. The sample metadata nearly always contained a de-identified subject ID, COVID-19 status, age in years and sex. A freely available public database, intended as a resource for researchers studying the immune response to SARS-CoV-2, is where the repertoires were released. Findings and caveats that apply to the study as a whole: Clinical and demographic metadata were provided uncurated, with the amount varying by source and participant.

CDR3 length: 14 amino acids, cysteine to phenylalanine. Kept here is only the CDR3 DNA, which spans 42 bases and is read in frame from base 1. V loses 3 bases of germline sequence and J loses 4 bases, and the interval between the two ends is 12 bases. According to the germline V gene, CDR1 reads SNHLY and CDR2 reads FYNNEI. Participants in the prospective study were enrolled through a virtual design, were aged roughly 18 to 100 years, and lived in 20 to 30 United States geographic areas. To assign participants to cohorts, the prospective study relied on clinical history that participants themselves reported in a screening survey and a study questionnaire. In the prospective study, mobile phlebotomists collected whole blood, serum and a nasopharyngeal or oropharyngeal swab from each participant. Over an approximately 2-month period, participants in the prospective study had the option of providing additional blood draws and questionnaires. Prospective study blood samples were shipped either frozen or at room temperature before DNA extraction.

TCRbeta CDR3 regions were amplified from genomic DNA by means of the immunoSEQ Assay, a bias-controlled multiplex PCR. Per the authors' processing: The number of nucleated cells in each sample was estimated from the amplification of reference gene primers within the assay. To quantify the absolute abundance of each unique TCRbeta CDR3 rearrangement, sequence reads were collapsed and filtered. For each sample, productive Simpson clonality was calculated as the square root of Simpson's diversity index over productive rearrangements. TCRdb retrieved this table from immuneACCESS and kept in-frame rearrangements only. Not all clones are present; in checked studies, unresolved V genes account for under half, and no reason is known for the remainder. The DNA was the basis for D and trimming; V, J and clone size are from that table. A total of approximately 220,000 clones appear in this sample, 75% to 90% of them only once. The top ten constitute 3.5% of the sample.

On this clone: The antigen it recognizes is unknown. No quality values exist for individual bases; no much larger clone is one base distant.

The TCR comes from a woman younger than 35 in a cohort exposed to, infected with or recovered from COVID-19 (not recorded which). Sequencing used PBMCs or T cells enriched from blood (not recorded which). Recombination connected TRBV2 to TRBJ1-1, and TRBD1 may be the D gene, going by 6 matching bases. The CDR3 protein: CASSDQGYGTEAFF. Here is the DNA: TGTGCCAGCAGTGATCAGGGGTATGGCACTGAAGCTTTCTTT.